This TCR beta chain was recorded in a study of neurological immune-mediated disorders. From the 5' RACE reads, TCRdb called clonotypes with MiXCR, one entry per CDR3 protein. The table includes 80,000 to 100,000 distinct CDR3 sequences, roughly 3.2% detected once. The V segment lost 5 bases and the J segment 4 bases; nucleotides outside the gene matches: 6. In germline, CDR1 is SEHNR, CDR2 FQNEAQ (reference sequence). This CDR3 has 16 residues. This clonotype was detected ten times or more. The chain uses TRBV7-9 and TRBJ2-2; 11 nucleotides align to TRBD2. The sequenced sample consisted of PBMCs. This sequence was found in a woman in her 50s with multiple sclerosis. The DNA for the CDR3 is TGTGCCAGCAGCACTTTAGCGGGGGGGCGCACCGGGGAGCTGTTTTTT. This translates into CASSTLAGGRTGELFF.